This T cell receptor (beta chain) was captured in a study of shared clonotypes between healthy human individuals. The germline V gene has CDR1 MGHRA and CDR2 YSYEKL. This CDR3 comprises 15 residues. V lost 3 bases and J 2 bases, leaving 13 bases between the germline ends. Methods used by the authors: ImmunoSEQ only sent back junction sequences with no quality scores, so filtering was done differently. Produced via immunoSEQ multiplex PCR; TCRdb's table is partial and in-frame only. That table furnishes V, J and clone size, whereas the DNA furnished D and trimming. The sample has about 2,500,000 clones, more than 90% seen once. CD4+ cells yielded CD45RA+ naive and CD45RA-negative memory subsets. Only one count was recorded for this clone.

This receptor was taken from a man aged 18 to 30 in good health. This chain joins TRBV4-1 and TRBJ1-2, with D possibly matching TRBD1 (6 bases). The sequencing sample was made of naive CD4+ T cells sorted from blood. The sample's subset: CD45RA+ positively selected. The CDR3 sequence: CASSHPLQGNYGYTF. In DNA form, the CDR3 reads TGCGCCAGCAGCCACCCTTTACAGGGAAACTATGGCTACACCTTC.